The subject of this entry is one TCR beta chain. The run depth of the assay was deep. Here immunoSEQ multiplex PCR was the method, and the copy in TCRdb shows in-frame clones only, minus some. Counted here are 2 million to 3 million clones, roughly 93% occurring once; the ten biggest clones make up 0.36%. These data originate in a study of shared clonotypes between healthy human individuals. The CD4+ fraction was divided into a CD45RA+ naive subset and a CD45RA-negative memory subset. The sample taken for sequencing was naive CD4+ T cells from PBMCs. Documented subset: CD45RA+ positively selected. The origin of this receptor is a man in his late teens or twenties in good health. Some clones in this sample may be carry-over from other donors' samples.

Written as DNA, the CDR3 is TGTGCCAGCAGCTCAGGACAATCCCGTCGGTTCTTC. It codes for CASSSGQSRRFF. V and J are TRBV7-9 and TRBJ2-1, with D perhaps matching TRBD1 (5 bases). The V gene lost 4 bases and the J gene lost 15 bases, with 16 bases spanning the gap. Looked up from germline, CDR1 is SEHNR and CDR2 is FQNEAQ (reference sequence). This CDR3 comprises 12 residues.